The clone carrying this T cell receptor (beta chain) appeared once. Its matching antigen is unknown. A much larger clonotype is one base distant, so this may be a read error. cDNA molecules, individually, were tagged with unique molecular identifiers. TCRdb called the 5' RACE reads again in MiXCR, with one record for every CDR3 protein. The sample includes 75,000 or so distinct CDR3 sequences, approximately 12% of them seen just once. The data were obtained in a study of early T cells in non-severe SARS-CoV-2 infection. Study background: Investigators sequenced bulk RNA drawn from unsorted whole blood, and chains remained unpaired. Study-level results: Missing private and CD4 specificities, VDJdb matching favored anti-spike CD8 responses.

Germline CDR1 is SEHNR and CDR2 is FQNEAQ (reference sequence). The CDR3 sequence is 14 residues long. The rearrangement joins TRBV7-9 to TRBJ1-1; D uncertain. Sequencing input: whole blood. The clonotype was recovered from an adult who was a healthcare worker with PCR-confirmed SARS-CoV-2 infection or an uninfected control (not recorded which). The chain's CDR3 is CASSSDRPGTETFF. In nucleotides, the CDR3 is TGTGCCAGCAGCTCAGACCGTCCCGGCACTGAAACTTTCTTT.